This T cell receptor (beta chain) is from a study of cytomegalovirus exposure and HLA in healthy donors. This clone was picked up a small number of times. Primers for the PCR totalled 60 Vbeta and 13 Jbeta. Assay: immunoSEQ multiplex PCR; the TCRdb copy retains only in-frame clones and omits some. The sample yields 220,000 or so clones, under 80% seen once. This TCR came from a woman in her 30s in good health and CMV-seronegative. Sequenced material: PBMCs.

The CDR3 protein is CASSALGAAGNTIYF. The CDR3 DNA sequence: TGTGCCAGCAGTGCCCTTGGGGCGGCCGGAAACACCATATATTTT. The chain links TRBV6-4 to TRBJ1-3, with D maybe TRBD1 (5 bases). CDR3 length: 15 residues. Trimming stripped 4 bases from V and 4 bases from J, with 14 bases between. Per the germline V gene, CDR1 is MRHNA and CDR2 is SNTAGT.